This TCR beta chain was sequenced during a study of T-cell reconstitution after alpha-beta-depleted transplantation in children. The table lists this clonotype with a few counts. Its antigen is unknown. CDR1 is DFQATT, CDR2 SNEGSKA, per germline (reference sequence). The J segment lost 4 bases and the V segment lost 4 bases, leaving 7 bases of the junction unmatched. The CDR3 has 14 residues. Overall study findings and caveats: It was newly produced T cells that mostly accounted for T-cell counts and diversity one year after transplant. Approximately two months post-transplant, alpha-beta T cells reportedly originated from several hundred expanded graft clones. For some patients, TCRbeta diversity was high at day 60 because of recipient T cells and thymic progenitors that survived.

Unique molecular identifiers were incorporated when the TCRbeta library was constructed. Using its own MiXCR run on the PCR reads, TCRdb lists one record per CDR3 protein. The repertoire holds approximately 520,000 distinct CDR3 sequences, with roughly an eighth as singletons. This TCR came from a female patient aged 2 to 10 who had a stem cell transplant for aplastic anemia, so the T cells may come from the graft donor. Sample: PBMCs, mostly from graft donor cells, taken 180 days after TCRalphabeta/CD19-depleted stem cell transplant. The chain couples TRBV20-1 to TRBJ2-1, with 7 bases matching TRBD1. In DNA form, the CDR3 reads TGCAGTGCTATTCTCGGGACAGCGTACAATGAGCAGTTCTTC. The encoded protein is CSAILGTAYNEQFF.